Detailed here is one TCR beta chain. The antigen is unknown. These data belong to a study of T cell responses to AZD1222 COVID-19 vaccine. Background on the study: Second-dose timings of about 4 or about 12 weeks were pooled.

TCRdb keeps only in-frame clones here, not all; method: immunoSEQ multiplex PCR. The table records 110,000 to 150,000 clones, around 90% of them present only once. Overall study results and limits: Spike-specific TCR breadth and depth were elevated following two AZD1222 doses. White British ancestry dominated among donors, who included more females, and clonal diversity was possibly underestimated.

This CDR3 comprises 16 residues. CDR1 and CDR2 (germline): WNHNN, SYGVQD (reference sequence). V shed 0 bases, J shed 3 bases, and the junction held 4 bases outside the gene matches. The sequence derives from an adult in good health. Sequenced here: peripheral blood, sampled on day 0 of AZD1222 vaccination. The gene calls are TRBV10-1 and TRBJ2-5, with 10 bases matching TRBD2. CDR3 nucleotides: TGCGCCAGCAGTGAGTCGCTACTAGCGGGGAAAGAGACCCAGTACTTC. Encoded protein: CASSESLLAGKETQYF.